This TCR beta chain was sequenced in a study of a mutant IDH1 vaccine in newly diagnosed glioma. Turning to the study itself: Among treated patients, 62.5% were male and around 40% female, and mean age was 40.4 years. Before enrollment, the patients had been treated with radiotherapy alone, temozolomide alone, or both together. Most of them had received both.

Time point denoted: week 11, during vaccination. Each vaccine dose was 300 ug of mutant IDH1 20-mer peptide, with topical imiquimod. Concerning this clone: Its antigen remains unidentified.

Repertoires were generated with immunoSEQ multiplex PCR, while TCRdb's copy carries only in-frame clones and drops some. The sample has under 150,000 clones; almost 90% are singletons. V dropped 5 bases and J dropped 4; count of bases not matched to a gene: 9. From germline, CDR1 is MDHEN and CDR2 SYDVKM. This CDR3 is built from 15 residues. This chain connects TRBV28 to TRBJ1-2; TRBD1 matches at 8 bases. The sequencing used PBMCs, collected from a glioma patient whose treatment included an IDH1 peptide vaccine. The origin of this receptor is a woman between 45 and 60 years old with glioma. The CDR3 DNA is TGTGCCAGCAGTCAACCGGCGACAGGGGCCTATGGCTACACCTTC. The encoded protein is CASSQPATGAYGYTF.